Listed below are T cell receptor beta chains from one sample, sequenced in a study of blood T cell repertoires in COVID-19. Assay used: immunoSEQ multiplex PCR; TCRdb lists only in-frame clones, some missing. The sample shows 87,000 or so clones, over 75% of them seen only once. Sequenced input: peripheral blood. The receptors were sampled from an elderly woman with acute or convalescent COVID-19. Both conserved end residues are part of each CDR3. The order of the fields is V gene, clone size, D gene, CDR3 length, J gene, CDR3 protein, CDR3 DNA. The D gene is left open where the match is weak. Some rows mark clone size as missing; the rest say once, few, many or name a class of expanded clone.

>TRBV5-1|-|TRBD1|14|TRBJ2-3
CASSLPPGQGAQYF
TGCGCCAGCAGCTTACCTCCGGGACAGGGGGCGCAGTATTTT
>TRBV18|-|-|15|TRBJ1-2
CASSPESQQNYGYTF
TGTGCCAGCTCACCAGAGAGCCAACAGAACTATGGCTACACCTTC
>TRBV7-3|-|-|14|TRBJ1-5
CASSSPGLNQPQHF
TGTGCCAGCAGCTCCCCGGGACTCAATCAGCCCCAGCATTTT
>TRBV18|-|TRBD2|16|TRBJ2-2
CASSPRILADTGELFF
TGTGCCAGCTCACCACGGATACTAGCGGACACCGGGGAGCTGTTTTTT
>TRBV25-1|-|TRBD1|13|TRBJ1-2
CATASDRSYGYTF
TGTGCCACCGCTTCGGACAGGAGCTATGGCTACACCTTC
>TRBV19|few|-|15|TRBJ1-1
CASSIARGESTEAFF
TGTGCCAGTAGTATCGCTCGCGGGGAGAGCACTGAAGCTTTCTTT
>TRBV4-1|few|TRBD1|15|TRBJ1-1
CASSHQSRGHTEAFF
TGCGCCAGCAGCCACCAATCCAGGGGGCACACTGAAGCTTTCTTT
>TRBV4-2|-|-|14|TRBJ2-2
CASSQAPDTGELFF
TGTGCCAGCAGCCAAGCTCCCGACACCGGGGAGCTGTTTTTT
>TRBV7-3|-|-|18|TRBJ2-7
CASSLKVNIGLPSFEQYF
TGTGCCAGCAGCTTAAAGGTTAACATTGGGCTCCCGAGTTTCGAGCAGTACTTC
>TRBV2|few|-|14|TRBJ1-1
CASSSEFMNTEAFF
TGTGCCAGCAGTTCGGAGTTCATGAACACTGAAGCTTTCTTT
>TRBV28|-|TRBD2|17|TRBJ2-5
CASRPPSGLAGLGTQYF
TGTGCCAGCAGACCCCCCTCGGGACTAGCGGGGTTGGGGACCCAGTACTTC
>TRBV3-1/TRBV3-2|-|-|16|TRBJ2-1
CASSQDLVAGVDEQFF
TGTGCCAGCAGCCAAGATTTGGTGGCAGGGGTCGACGAGCAGTTCTTC
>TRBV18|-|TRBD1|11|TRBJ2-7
CASSEQGKQYF
TGTGCCAGCTCAGAACAGGGGAAGCAGTACTTC
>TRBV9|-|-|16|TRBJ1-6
CASSLRGSSYNSPLHF
TGTGCCAGCAGCCTCCGAGGGAGCTCCTATAATTCACCCCTCCACTTT
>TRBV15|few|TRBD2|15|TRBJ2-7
CATSRPAGDTYEQYF
TGTGCCACCAGCAGGCCAGCGGGGGATACCTACGAGCAGTACTTC
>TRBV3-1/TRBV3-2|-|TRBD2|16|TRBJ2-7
CASSPRVLAGAYEQYF
TGTGCCAGCAGCCCCAGGGTGCTAGCGGGAGCTTACGAGCAGTACTTC
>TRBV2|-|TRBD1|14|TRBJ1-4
CASSPDRVGEKLFF
TGTGCCAGCAGCCCGGACAGGGTTGGCGAAAAACTGTTTTTT
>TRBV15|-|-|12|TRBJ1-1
CATSRGESRAFF
TGTGCCACCAGCAGAGGGGAGTCGAGGGCTTTCTTT
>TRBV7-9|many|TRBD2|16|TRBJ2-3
CASSLRTSGGTDTQYF
TGTGCCAGCAGCCTACGGACTAGCGGGGGAACAGATACGCAGTATTTT
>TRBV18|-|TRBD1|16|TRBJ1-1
CASSPRTGDMNTEAFF
TGTGCCAGCTCACCTCGGACAGGGGACATGAACACTGAAGCTTTCTTT
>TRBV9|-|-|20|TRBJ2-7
CASSAGGDTGGGLLTYEQYF
TGTGCCAGCAGCGCCGGAGGCGACACGGGGGGCGGTTTACTTACCTACGAGCAGTACTTC
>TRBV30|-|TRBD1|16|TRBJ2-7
CAWGRGGQGGSYEQYF
TGTGCCTGGGGACGAGGGGGACAGGGGGGATCCTACGAGCAGTACTTC
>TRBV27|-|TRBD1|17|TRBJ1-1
CASSLYVSGGPGTEAFF
TGTGCCAGCAGTTTATACGTCTCAGGGGGACCAGGGACTGAAGCTTTCTTT
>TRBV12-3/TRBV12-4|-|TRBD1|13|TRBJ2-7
CASRGTGVYEQYF
TGTGCCAGCAGGGGGACAGGGGTCTACGAGCAGTACTTC
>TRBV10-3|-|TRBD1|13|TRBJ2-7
CAISETGAGEQYF
TGTGCCATCAGTGAGACAGGGGCAGGCGAGCAGTACTTC
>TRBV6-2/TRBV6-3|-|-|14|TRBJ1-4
CASSSYERNEKLFF
TGTGCCAGCAGTTCATATGAACGGAATGAAAAACTGTTTTTT
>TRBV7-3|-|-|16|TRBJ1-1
CASSPRSRGSNTEAFF
TGTGCCAGCAGCCCCCGGAGTCGGGGTTCAAACACTGAAGCTTTCTTT
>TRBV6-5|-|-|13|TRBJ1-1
CASSPEQGTLAFF
TGTGCCAGCAGTCCAGAACAGGGAACTCTGGCTTTCTTT